The rows below give T cell receptor beta chains drawn from one sample of a study of response to subunit inactivated influenza vaccine. TCRdb itself ran the RT-PCR reads through MiXCR, one entry per CDR3 protein. The sample includes under 800,000 distinct CDR3 sequences, over 11% seen only once; the top ten take less than 9%. The sample in question was PBMCs from blood, obtained around two weeks before vaccination. These receptors were taken from a man between 45 and 60 years old who received an inactivated influenza vaccine. CDR3s include the opening cysteine and the closing phenylalanine or tryptophan. The order of the fields is J gene, V gene, D gene, CDR3 protein. D genes are given only for firm matches.

J: TRBJ1-3; V: TRBV7-2; D: NA; CDR3: CASSTRPGSGNTIYF
J: TRBJ2-6; V: TRBV6-1; D: NA; CDR3: CASSVLSGANVLTF
J: TRBJ2-2; V: TRBV5-1; D: NA; CDR3: CASSLALTGELFF
J: TRBJ2-3; V: TRBV7-2; D: NA; CDR3: CASSSGRTSTDTQYF
J: TRBJ2-1; V: TRBV2; D: TRBD2; CDR3: CASSPLAGTTYNEQFF
J: TRBJ2-7; V: TRBV6-2/TRBV6-3; D: NA; CDR3: CASSYGAGYEQYF
J: TRBJ2-3; V: TRBV2; D: TRBD2; CDR3: CASSPLELAGVHTQYF
J: TRBJ2-5; V: TRBV11-2; D: NA; CDR3: CASSNTPGHWSGGTQYF
J: TRBJ2-5; V: TRBV28; D: TRBD2; CDR3: CASTPSLGLAGEGTQYF
J: TRBJ2-4; V: TRBV12-3/TRBV12-4; D: TRBD2; CDR3: CASSLGGLAGVQFAKNIQYF
J: TRBJ2-3; V: TRBV7-9; D: TRBD2; CDR3: CASSLFASGGDTQYF
J: TRBJ2-3; V: TRBV5-6; D: NA; CDR3: CASSLYGPADTQYF
J: TRBJ1-1; V: TRBV4-2; D: TRBD1; CDR3: CASSQEDRTGWTTEAFF
J: TRBJ2-7; V: TRBV20-1; D: NA; CDR3: CSATPSHEQYF
J: TRBJ2-2; V: TRBV6-2/TRBV6-3; D: TRBD2; CDR3: CASSLLAGVSGELFF
J: TRBJ2-2; V: TRBV7-9; D: NA; CDR3: CASSQTRGAVGELFF
J: TRBJ1-3; V: TRBV19; D: NA; CDR3: CASSIPGNTIYF
J: TRBJ2-3; V: TRBV29-1; D: TRBD1; CDR3: CSVSRTGTSTDTQYF
J: TRBJ2-7; V: TRBV27; D: NA; CDR3: CASSFALSYEQYF
J: TRBJ2-1; V: TRBV7-3; D: NA; CDR3: CASSFGPSPDEQFF
J: TRBJ2-3; V: TRBV9; D: NA; CDR3: CASSVRGDTQYF
J: TRBJ2-7; V: TRBV5-1; D: TRBD1; CDR3: CASSLNRGVYEQYF
J: TRBJ2-7; V: TRBV14; D: NA; CDR3: CASSQDFTITGSEQYF
J: TRBJ1-1; V: TRBV6-2/TRBV6-3; D: NA; CDR3: CASGVWANTEAFF
J: TRBJ2-7; V: TRBV20-1; D: TRBD1; CDR3: CSASPDRGIHYEQYF
J: TRBJ2-7; V: TRBV20-1; D: NA; CDR3: CSARDKTEQYF
J: TRBJ2-1; V: TRBV11-3; D: NA; CDR3: CASSLDQGPYNEQFF
J: TRBJ1-2; V: TRBV14; D: NA; CDR3: CASSQGTDPTNYGYTF
J: TRBJ2-7; V: TRBV5-1; D: NA; CDR3: CASSNAMGQRYEQYF
J: TRBJ1-2; V: TRBV10-2; D: TRBD1; CDR3: CASRQGNDGYTF
J: TRBJ1-1; V: TRBV20-1; D: NA; CDR3: CSAPRGKAVRTGTTEAFF
J: TRBJ1-1; V: TRBV6-5; D: NA; CDR3: CASSYSRVGTEAFF
J: TRBJ2-1; V: TRBV3-1; D: NA; CDR3: CASSQASLRGYEQFF
J: TRBJ1-2; V: TRBV6-1; D: NA; CDR3: CASSEPFGRGYGYTF
J: TRBJ2-2; V: TRBV3-1; D: TRBD2; CDR3: CASSLRLAGAGNTGELFF
J: TRBJ2-1; V: TRBV10-2; D: NA; CDR3: CASSESSANEQFF
J: TRBJ2-1; V: TRBV5-4; D: TRBD2; CDR3: CASSSKGGGSSYNEQFF
J: TRBJ1-2; V: TRBV10-3; D: TRBD1; CDR3: CAISESPGQGTANYGYTF
J: TRBJ2-3; V: TRBV27; D: NA; CDR3: CASSLVAPLSTDTQYF
J: TRBJ2-1; V: TRBV7-2; D: NA; CDR3: CASSPWATYNEQFF
J: TRBJ2-5; V: TRBV7-6; D: NA; CDR3: CASSFDAVRETQYF
J: TRBJ2-2; V: TRBV10-3; D: NA; CDR3: CAISGGTGELFF
J: TRBJ2-7; V: TRBV7-2; D: TRBD1; CDR3: CASSLFAGGGEQYF
J: TRBJ2-1; V: TRBV7-2; D: NA; CDR3: CASRKLGIDEQFF
J: TRBJ2-3; V: TRBV5-6; D: TRBD1; CDR3: CASRTGTGERDF
J: TRBJ2-2; V: TRBV24-1; D: NA; CDR3: CATSDFGPNTGELFF
J: TRBJ2-6; V: TRBV13; D: NA; CDR3: CASSDPRDSGANVLTF
J: TRBJ1-2; V: TRBV18; D: NA; CDR3: CASSGQKNYGYTF
J: TRBJ2-2; V: TRBV2; D: NA; CDR3: CASTSAGELFF